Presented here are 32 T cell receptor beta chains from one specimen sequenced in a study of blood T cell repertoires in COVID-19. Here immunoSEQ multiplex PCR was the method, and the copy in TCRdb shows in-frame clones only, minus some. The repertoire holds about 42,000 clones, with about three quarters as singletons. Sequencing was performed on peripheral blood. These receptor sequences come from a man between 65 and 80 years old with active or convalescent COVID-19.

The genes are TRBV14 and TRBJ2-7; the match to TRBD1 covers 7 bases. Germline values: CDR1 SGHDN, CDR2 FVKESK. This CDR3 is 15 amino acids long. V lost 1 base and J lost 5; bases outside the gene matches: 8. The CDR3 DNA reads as TGTGCCAGCAGCCAAGTCCAGACAGGGTTGCACGAGCAGTACTTC. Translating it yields CASSQVQTGLHEQYF.

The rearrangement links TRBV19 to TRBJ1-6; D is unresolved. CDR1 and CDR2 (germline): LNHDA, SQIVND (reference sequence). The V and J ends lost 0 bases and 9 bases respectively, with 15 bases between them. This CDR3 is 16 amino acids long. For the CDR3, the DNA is TGTGCCAGTAGTATAGATCGTGGAGGCACGGGTTCACCCCTCCACTTT. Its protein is CASSIDRGGTGSPLHF.

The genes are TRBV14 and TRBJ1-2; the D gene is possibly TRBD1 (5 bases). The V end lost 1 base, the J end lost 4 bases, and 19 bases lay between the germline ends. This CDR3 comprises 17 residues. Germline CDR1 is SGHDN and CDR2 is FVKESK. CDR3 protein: CASSQASGDPGGYGYTF. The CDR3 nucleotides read TGTGCCAGCAGCCAAGCATCGGGGGACCCCGGCGGCTATGGCTACACCTTC.

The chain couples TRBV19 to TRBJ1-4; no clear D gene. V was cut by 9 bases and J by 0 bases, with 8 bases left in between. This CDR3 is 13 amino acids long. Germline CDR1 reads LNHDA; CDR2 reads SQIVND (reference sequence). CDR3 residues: CASRDSTNEKLFF. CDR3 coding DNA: TGTGCCAGCCGGGATTCAACTAATGAAAAACTGTTTTTT. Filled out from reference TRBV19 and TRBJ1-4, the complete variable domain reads DGGITQSPKYLFRKEGQNVTLSCEQNLNHDAMYWYRQDPGQGLRLIYYSQIVNDFQKGDIAEGYSVSREKKESFPLTVTSAQKNPTAFYLCASRDSTNEKLFFGSGTQLSVL.

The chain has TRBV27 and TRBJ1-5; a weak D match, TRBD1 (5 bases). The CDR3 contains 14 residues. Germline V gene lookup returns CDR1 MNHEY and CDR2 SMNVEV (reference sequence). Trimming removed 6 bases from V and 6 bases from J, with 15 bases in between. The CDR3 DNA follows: TGTGCCAGCAGGACTCGGGGGTTCGCTCAGCCCCAGCATTTT. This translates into CASRTRGFAQPQHF.

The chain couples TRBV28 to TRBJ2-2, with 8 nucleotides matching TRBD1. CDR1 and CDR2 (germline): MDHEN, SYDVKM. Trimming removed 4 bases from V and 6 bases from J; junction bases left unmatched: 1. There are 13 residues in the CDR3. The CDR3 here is CASSSQGAGELFF. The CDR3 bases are TGTGCCAGCAGTTCACAGGGGGCCGGGGAGCTGTTTTTT.

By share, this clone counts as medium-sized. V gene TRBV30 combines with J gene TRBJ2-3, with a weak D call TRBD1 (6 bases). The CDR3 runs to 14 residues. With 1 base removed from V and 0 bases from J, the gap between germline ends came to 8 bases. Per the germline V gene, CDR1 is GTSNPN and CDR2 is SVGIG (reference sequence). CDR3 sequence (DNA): TGTGCCTGGAGTGCCACAGGGAGCACAGATACGCAGTATTTT. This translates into CAWSATGSTDTQYF.

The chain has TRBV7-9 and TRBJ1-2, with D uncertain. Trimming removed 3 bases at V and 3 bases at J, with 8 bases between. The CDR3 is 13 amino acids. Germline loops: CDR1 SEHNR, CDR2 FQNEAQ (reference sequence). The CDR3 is CASSFLADYGYTF. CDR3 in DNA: TGTGCCAGCAGCTTTCTGGCCGACTATGGCTACACCTTC.

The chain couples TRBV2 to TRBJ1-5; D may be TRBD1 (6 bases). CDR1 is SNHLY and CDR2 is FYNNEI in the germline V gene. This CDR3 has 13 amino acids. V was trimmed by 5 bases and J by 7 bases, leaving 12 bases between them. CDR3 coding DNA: TGTGCCAGCAGTTATACAGGGTCCCAGCCCCAGCATTTT. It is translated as CASSYTGSQPQHF.

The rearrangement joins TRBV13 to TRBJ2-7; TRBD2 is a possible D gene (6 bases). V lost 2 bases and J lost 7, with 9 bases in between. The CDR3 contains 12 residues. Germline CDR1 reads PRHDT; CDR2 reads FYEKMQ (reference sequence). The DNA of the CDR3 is TGTGCCAGCAGCTTAACCGCGGGGGAGCAGTACTTC. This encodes CASSLTAGEQYF.

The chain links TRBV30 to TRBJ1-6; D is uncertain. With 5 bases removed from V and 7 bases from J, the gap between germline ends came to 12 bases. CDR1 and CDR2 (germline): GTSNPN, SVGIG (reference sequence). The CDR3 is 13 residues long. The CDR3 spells CAWLRGRNSPLHF. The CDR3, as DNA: TGTGCCTGGCTAAGAGGCCGCAATTCACCCCTCCACTTT.

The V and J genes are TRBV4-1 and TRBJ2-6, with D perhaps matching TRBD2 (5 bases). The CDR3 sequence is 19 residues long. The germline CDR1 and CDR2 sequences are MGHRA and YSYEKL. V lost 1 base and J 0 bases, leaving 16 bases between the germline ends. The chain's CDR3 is CASSQVVAFAGSGANVLTF. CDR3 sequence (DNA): TGCGCCAGCAGCCAAGTTGTGGCCTTCGCGGGCTCTGGGGCCAACGTCCTGACTTTC.

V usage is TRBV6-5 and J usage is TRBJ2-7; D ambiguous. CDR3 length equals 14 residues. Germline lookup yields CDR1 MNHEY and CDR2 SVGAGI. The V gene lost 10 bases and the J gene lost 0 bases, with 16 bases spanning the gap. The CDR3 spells CATSTDFSSYEQYF. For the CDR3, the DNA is TGTGCCACCTCCACTGATTTTAGCTCCTACGAGCAGTACTTC.

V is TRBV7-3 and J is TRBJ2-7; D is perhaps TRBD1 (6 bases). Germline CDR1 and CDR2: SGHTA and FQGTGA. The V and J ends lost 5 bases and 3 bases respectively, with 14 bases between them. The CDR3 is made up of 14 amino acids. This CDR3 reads CASSRGPGDYEQYF. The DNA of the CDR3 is TGTGCCAGCAGCAGGGGACCAGGGGACTACGAGCAGTACTTC.

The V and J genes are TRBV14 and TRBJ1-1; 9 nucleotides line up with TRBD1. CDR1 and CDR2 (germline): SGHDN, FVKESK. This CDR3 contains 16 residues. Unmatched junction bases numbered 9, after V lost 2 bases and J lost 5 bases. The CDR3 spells CASSQSWGQGRTEAFF. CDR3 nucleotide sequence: TGTGCCAGCAGCCAAAGTTGGGGACAGGGTCGAACTGAAGCTTTCTTT.

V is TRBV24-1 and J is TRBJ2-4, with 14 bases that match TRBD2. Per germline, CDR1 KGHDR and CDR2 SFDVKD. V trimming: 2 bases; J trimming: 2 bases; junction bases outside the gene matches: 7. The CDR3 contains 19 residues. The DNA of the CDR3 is TGTGCCACCAGTGATTCCGGGACTAGCGGGGGTGGTACCAAAAACATTCAGTACTTC. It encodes CATSDSGTSGGGTKNIQYF.

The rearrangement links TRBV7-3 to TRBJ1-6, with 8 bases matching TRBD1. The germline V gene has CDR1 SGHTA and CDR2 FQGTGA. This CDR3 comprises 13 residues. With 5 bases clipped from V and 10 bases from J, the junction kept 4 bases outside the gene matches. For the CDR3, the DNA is TGTGCCAGCAGCCTGGACAGGGAATCACCCCTCCACTTT. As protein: CASSLDRESPLHF. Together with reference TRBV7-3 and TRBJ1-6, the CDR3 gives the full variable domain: GAGVSQTPSNKVTEKGKYVELRCDPISGHTALYWYRQSLGQGPEFLIYFQGTGAADDSGLPNDRFFAVRPEGSVSTLKIQRTERGDSAVYLCASSLDRESPLHFGNGTRLTVT.

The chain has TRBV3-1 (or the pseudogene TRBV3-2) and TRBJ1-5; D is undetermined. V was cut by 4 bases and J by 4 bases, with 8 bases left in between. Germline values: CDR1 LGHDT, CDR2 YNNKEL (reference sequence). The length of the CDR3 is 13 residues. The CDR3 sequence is CASSPQTNQPQHF. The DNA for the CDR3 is TGTGCCAGCAGCCCGCAGACAAATCAGCCCCAGCATTTT.

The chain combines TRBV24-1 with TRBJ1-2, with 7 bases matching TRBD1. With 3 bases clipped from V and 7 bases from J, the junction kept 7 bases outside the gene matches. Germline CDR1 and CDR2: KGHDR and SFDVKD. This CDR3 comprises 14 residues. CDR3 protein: CATSDGDRVGGYTF. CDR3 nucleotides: TGTGCCACCAGTGATGGCGACAGGGTGGGTGGCTACACCTTC.

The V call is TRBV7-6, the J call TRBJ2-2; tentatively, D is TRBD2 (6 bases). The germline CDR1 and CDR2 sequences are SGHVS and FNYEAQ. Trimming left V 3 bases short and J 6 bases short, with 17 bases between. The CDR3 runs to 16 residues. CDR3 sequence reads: CASSFSGRRTAGELFF. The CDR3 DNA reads TGTGCCAGCAGCTTTTCGGGGAGGAGGACGGCCGGGGAGCTGTTTTTT.

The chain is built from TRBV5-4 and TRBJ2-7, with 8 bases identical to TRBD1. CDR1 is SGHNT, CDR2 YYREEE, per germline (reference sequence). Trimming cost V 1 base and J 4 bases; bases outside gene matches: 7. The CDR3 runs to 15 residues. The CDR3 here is CASSLRGTGVYEQYF. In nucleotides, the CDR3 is TGTGCCAGCAGCTTGAGGGGGACAGGAGTTTACGAGCAGTACTTC.

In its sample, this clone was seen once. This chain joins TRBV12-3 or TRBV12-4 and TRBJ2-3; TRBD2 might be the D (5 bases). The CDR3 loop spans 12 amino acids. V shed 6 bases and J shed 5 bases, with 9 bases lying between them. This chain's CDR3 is CASSIGVDTQYF. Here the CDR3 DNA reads TGTGCCAGCAGCATCGGGGTAGATACGCAGTATTTT.

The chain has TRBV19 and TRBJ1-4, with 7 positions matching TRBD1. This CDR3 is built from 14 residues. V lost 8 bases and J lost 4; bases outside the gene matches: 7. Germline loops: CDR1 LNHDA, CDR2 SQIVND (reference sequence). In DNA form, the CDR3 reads TGTGCCAGTGGATCGCAGGGGGGTAATGAAAAACTGTTTTTT. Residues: CASGSQGGNEKLFF. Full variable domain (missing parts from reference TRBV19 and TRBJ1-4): DGGITQSPKYLFRKEGQNVTLSCEQNLNHDAMYWYRQDPGQGLRLIYYSQIVNDFQKGDIAEGYSVSREKKESFPLTVTSAQKNPTAFYLCASGSQGGNEKLFFGSGTQLSVL.

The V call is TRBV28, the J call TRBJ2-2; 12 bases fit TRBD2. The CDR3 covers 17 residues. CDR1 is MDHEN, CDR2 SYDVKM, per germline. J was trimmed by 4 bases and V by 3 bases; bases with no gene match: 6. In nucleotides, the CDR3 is TGTGCCAGCAGTTTTCTAGCGGGGGGGCGAGGCACCGGGGAGCTGTTTTTT. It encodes CASSFLAGGRGTGELFF.

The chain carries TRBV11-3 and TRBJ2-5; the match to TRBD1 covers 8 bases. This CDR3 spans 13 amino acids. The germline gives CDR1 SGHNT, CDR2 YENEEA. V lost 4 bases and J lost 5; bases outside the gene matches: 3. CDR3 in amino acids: CASSSRGRETQYF. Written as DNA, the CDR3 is TGTGCCAGCAGCTCCAGGGGGCGGGAGACCCAGTACTTC.

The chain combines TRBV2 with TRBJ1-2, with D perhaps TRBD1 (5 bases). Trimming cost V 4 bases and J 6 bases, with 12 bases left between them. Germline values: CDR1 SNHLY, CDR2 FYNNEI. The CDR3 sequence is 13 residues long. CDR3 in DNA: TGTGCCAGCAGTGCGGGGGAAGCTGATGGCTACACCTTC. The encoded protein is CASSAGEADGYTF.

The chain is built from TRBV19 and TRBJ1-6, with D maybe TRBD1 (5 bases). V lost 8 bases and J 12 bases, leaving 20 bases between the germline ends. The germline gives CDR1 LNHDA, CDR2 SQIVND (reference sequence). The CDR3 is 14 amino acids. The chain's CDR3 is CASGVRTPGGPLHF. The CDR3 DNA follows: TGTGCCAGTGGGGTGAGGACCCCGGGGGGACCCCTCCACTTT.

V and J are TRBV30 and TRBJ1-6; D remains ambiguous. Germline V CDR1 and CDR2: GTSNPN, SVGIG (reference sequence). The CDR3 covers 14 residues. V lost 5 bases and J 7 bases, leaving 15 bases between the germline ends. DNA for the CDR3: TGTGCCTGGGCTCAGTATACCGGGAATTCACCCCTCCACTTT. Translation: CAWAQYTGNSPLHF.

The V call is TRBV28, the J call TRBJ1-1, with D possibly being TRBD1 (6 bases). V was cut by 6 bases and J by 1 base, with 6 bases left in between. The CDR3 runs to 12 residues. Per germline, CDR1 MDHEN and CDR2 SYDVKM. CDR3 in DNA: TGTGCCAGCAGGGGGGCGAACACTGAAGCTTTCTTT. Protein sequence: CASRGANTEAFF.

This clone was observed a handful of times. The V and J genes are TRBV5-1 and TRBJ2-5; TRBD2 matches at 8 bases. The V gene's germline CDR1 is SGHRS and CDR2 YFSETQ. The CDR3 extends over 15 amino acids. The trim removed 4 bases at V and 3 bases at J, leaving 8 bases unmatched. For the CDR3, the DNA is TGCGCCAGCAGCGTCCAGCGGGGGTCCGAAGAGACCCAGTACTTC. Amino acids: CASSVQRGSEETQYF.

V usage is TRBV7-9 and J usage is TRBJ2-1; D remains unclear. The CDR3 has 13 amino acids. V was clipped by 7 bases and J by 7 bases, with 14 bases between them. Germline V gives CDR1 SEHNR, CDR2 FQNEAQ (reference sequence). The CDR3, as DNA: TGTGCCAGCATCTCGGGTGCGGCGAATGAGCAGTTCTTC. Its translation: CASISGAANEQFF.

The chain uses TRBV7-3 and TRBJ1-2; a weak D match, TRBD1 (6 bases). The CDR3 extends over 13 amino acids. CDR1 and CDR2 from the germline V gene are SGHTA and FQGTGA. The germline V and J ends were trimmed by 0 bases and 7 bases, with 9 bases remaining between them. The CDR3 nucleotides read TGTGCCAGCAGCTTAACAGGGACAAGTGGCTACACCTTC. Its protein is CASSLTGTSGYTF.